A single sample gave rise to the 22 T cell receptor beta chains below, sequenced in a study of identical twins. Each CDR3 protein gets one entry after TCRdb re-called the 5' RACE reads with MiXCR. Among some 200,000 distinct CDR3 sequences listed, about 7.5% were seen once. The data also belong to a second study, concerning yellow fever vaccine responses in identical twins.

Sequenced sample: memory (CD45RO+) T cells sorted from blood. These receptors were taken from a woman aged 18-35 years in good health.

This chain uses TRBV18 with TRBJ2-5; D not resolved. V lost 5 bases, J lost 5 bases, and 12 bases lay in between. The CDR3 spans 13 residues. Germline values: CDR1 KGHSH, CDR2 LQKENI. The CDR3 here is CASSASFDETQYF. CDR3 nucleotides: TGTGCCAGCTCAGCCTCCTTCGATGAGACCCAGTACTTC.

This clonotype was observed at least ten times. CDR3 nucleotide sequence: TGTGCCAGCAGCGTAGGCCCCAGATTAGCGGGAGATGAGCAGTTCTTC. Protein product: CASSVGPRLAGDEQFF. The chain links TRBV9 to TRBJ2-1, with 9 bases lining up with TRBD2. The V segment lost 0 bases and the J segment 8 bases; nucleotides outside the gene matches: 9. CDR1 and CDR2 (germline): SGDLS, YYNGEE. The CDR3 runs 16 residues.

This clonotype showed up just a few times. The CDR3 sequence: CASLGVLIYSPLHF. DNA of the CDR3: TGTGCCAGCTTGGGGGTCCTCATTTATTCACCCCTCCACTTT. This chain connects TRBV2 to TRBJ1-6; the D gene is possibly TRBD1 (5 bases). V was clipped by 8 bases and J by 8 bases, with 16 bases between them. Per the germline V gene, CDR1 is SNHLY and CDR2 is FYNNEI. This CDR3 has 14 amino acids.

The sample holds many counts of this clonotype. V and J are TRBV15 and TRBJ1-3; D is possibly TRBD1 (5 bases). The CDR3 runs to 18 residues. Deletions cut 0 bases from V and 0 bases from J, with 15 bases between. CDR1 LNHNV and CDR2 YYDKDF come from the germline V gene (reference sequence). CDR3 nucleotide sequence: TGTGCCACCAGCAGAGATATGGGACTTCTGAGCTCTGGAAACACCATATATTTT. Protein product: CATSRDMGLLSSGNTIYF.

This chain connects TRBV25-1 to TRBJ2-5; D ambiguous. Germline assignment: CDR1 MGHDK and CDR2 SYGVNS. Trimming removed 3 bases from V and 1 base from J, with 9 bases in between. This CDR3 contains 14 residues. In DNA, the CDR3 is TGTGCCAGCAGTGATAACAGAATCCAAGAGACCCAGTACTTC. This sequence encodes CASSDNRIQETQYF.

This clonotype has at least ten counts. The CDR3 sequence: CASSPKLAGEYNEQFF. The CDR3 DNA reads as TGCGCCAGCAGCCCAAAACTAGCGGGGGAATACAATGAGCAGTTCTTC. V and J are TRBV5-1 and TRBJ2-1; TRBD2 aligns across 11 bases. The V gene's germline CDR1 is SGHRS and CDR2 YFSETQ. V trimming: 4 bases; J trimming: 4 bases; junction bases outside the gene matches: 7. The CDR3 extends over 16 amino acids. The full variable domain, with the rest looked up from reference TRBV5-1 and TRBJ2-1, is KAGVTQTPRYLIKTRGQQVTLSCSPISGHRSVSWYQQTPGQGLQFLFEYFSETQRNKGNFPGRFSGRQFSNSRSEMNVSTLELGDSALYLCASSPKLAGEYNEQFFGPGTRLTVL.

The gene calls are TRBV18 and TRBJ1-1; 11 positions agree with TRBD1. The ends lost 6 bases at V and 4 bases at J; junction bases unmatched: 4. This CDR3 is built from 14 residues. From germline, CDR1 is KGHSH and CDR2 LQKENI. CDR3 sequence reads: CASSPGTGGTEAFF. DNA of the CDR3: TGTGCCAGCTCCCCCGGGACAGGGGGCACTGAAGCTTTCTTT.

The chain combines TRBV12-3 or TRBV12-4 with TRBJ2-1; tentative D call: TRBD2 (6 bases). The germline V and J ends were trimmed by 2 bases and 5 bases, with 10 bases remaining between them. The CDR3 runs to 14 residues. This CDR3 is CASSLTGSNNEQFF. The CDR3 nucleotides are TGTGCCAGCAGTTTAACCGGGAGTAACAATGAGCAGTTCTTC.

Ten or more counts support this clonotype. This chain links TRBV20-1 with TRBJ2-4; tentative D call: TRBD2 (6 bases). This CDR3 has 14 amino acids. V gave up 2 bases and J gave up 0 bases, with 8 bases separating them. Germline V CDR1 and CDR2: DFQATT, SNEGSKA (reference sequence). CDR3 nucleotides: TGCAGTGCTAGATCGGGACTAGCCAAAAACATTCAGTACTTC. It codes for CSARSGLAKNIQYF.

This clonotype was detected ten times or more. The gene calls are TRBV20-1 and TRBJ1-2, with D uncertain. V was cut by 1 base and J by 2 bases, with 5 bases left in between. Germline CDR1 and CDR2: DFQATT and SNEGSKA (reference sequence). This CDR3 region has 12 residues. This CDR3 reads CSARALNYGYTF. CDR3 sequence (DNA): TGCAGTGCTAGAGCTTTAAACTATGGCTACACCTTC.

This clonotype was recorded many times. This chain joins TRBV10-3 and TRBJ2-5; no clear D. Germline V gene data show CDR1 as ENHRY and CDR2 as SYGVKD. Trimming removed 2 bases from V and 5 bases from J, with 9 bases in between. This CDR3 spans 13 amino acids. CDR3 DNA sequence: TGTGCCATCAGTGAGAGGCCGTGGGAGACCCAGTACTTC. As protein: CAISERPWETQYF.

At least ten counts were recorded for this clonotype. The chain is built from TRBV5-6 and TRBJ2-3, with 7 bases matching TRBD2. In germline, CDR1 is SGHDT, CDR2 YYEEEE. The CDR3 runs 16 residues. V shed 0 bases and J 5 bases; nucleotides not matched to a gene: 9. CDR3 protein: CASSLVNAGVGDTQYF. The CDR3 DNA reads as TGTGCCAGCAGCTTGGTTAATGCGGGAGTGGGAGATACGCAGTATTTT.

This clonotype came up many times. Germline and junction disagree at one end, which may indicate a read error. The rearrangement links TRBV5-1 to TRBJ2-7; 10 nucleotides line up with TRBD1. The CDR3 covers 14 residues. CDR1 and CDR2 from the germline V gene are SGHRS and YFSETQ. DNA of the CDR3: TGTGCCAGCAGCTTAGGACAGGGGGCCTACGAGCAGTACTTC. Its translation is CASSLGQGAYEQYF.

This clonotype was counted ten times or more. The V and J genes are TRBV12-3 or TRBV12-4 and TRBJ1-5, with D tentatively TRBD1 (6 bases). The CDR3 extends over 12 amino acids. The CDR3 is CAVGAGNQPQHF. CDR3 nucleotides: TGTGCTGTGGGGGCTGGGAATCAGCCCCAGCATTTT.

The sample holds many counts of this clonotype. V is TRBV12-3 or TRBV12-4 and J is TRBJ2-2; 8 bases are shared with TRBD2. V was clipped by 3 bases and J by 4 bases; unmatched bases: 4. This CDR3 is 15 amino acids long. This CDR3 reads CASSFGGAGTGELFF. CDR3 DNA sequence: TGTGCCAGCAGTTTCGGGGGGGCGGGCACCGGGGAGCTGTTTTTT.

The rearrangement links TRBV6-5 to TRBJ2-5; the D gene is possibly TRBD2 (7 bases). The germline V gene has CDR1 MNHEY and CDR2 SVGAGI. V was clipped by 2 bases and J by 4 bases, with 14 bases between them. The CDR3 extends over 15 amino acids. The CDR3 protein is CASSYRGGGPETQYF. The CDR3 nucleotides are TGTGCCAGCAGTTACCGAGGGGGGGGCCCAGAGACCCAGTACTTC.

This rearrangement joins TRBV12-3 or TRBV12-4 to TRBJ2-1; 11 nucleotides match TRBD2. This CDR3 contains 16 residues. V was pared by 6 bases and J by 7 bases, with 11 bases of the junction left unmatched. The CDR3 sequence is CASSLLSGRAINEQFF. The CDR3, as DNA: TGTGCCAGCAGCCTCCTTAGCGGGAGGGCCATAAATGAGCAGTTCTTC.

The table lists this clonotype with many counts. V and J are TRBV12-3 or TRBV12-4 and TRBJ2-7; a weak D match, TRBD2 (7 bases). V lost 3 bases and J lost 3, with 12 bases in between. This CDR3 has 14 amino acids. CDR3 nucleotides: TGTGCCAGCAGTTTGGGGGGGCGGCACTACGAGCAGTACTTC. Translated: CASSLGGRHYEQYF.

This clonotype was recorded at least ten times. J is TRBJ2-7 and V is TRBV5-1; 8 positions agree with TRBD1. The CDR3 has 15 amino acids. With 5 bases clipped from V and 3 bases from J, the junction kept 10 bases outside the gene matches. Germline CDR1 SGHRS, CDR2 YFSETQ. This chain's CDR3 is CASRQIPDRDYEQYF. CDR3 DNA sequence: TGCGCCAGCAGGCAAATCCCGGACAGGGACTACGAGCAGTACTTC.

This clonotype was seen repeatedly, ten times or more. This chain joins TRBV12-3 or TRBV12-4 and TRBJ1-5; no definite D call. The CDR3 is 13 residues long. Between the trimmed V and J ends, which lost 2 bases and 9 bases, there was a span of 11 bases. The CDR3: CASSLNSPRPQHF. The CDR3 DNA reads as TGTGCCAGCAGTTTAAACAGCCCAAGGCCCCAGCATTTT.

This clonotype occurred a few times. The chain joins TRBV20-1 to TRBJ2-1; the match to TRBD2 covers 9 bases. The CDR3 covers 17 residues. Germline V gene sequence: CDR1 DFQATT, CDR2 SNEGSKA (reference sequence). V shed 6 bases, J shed 6 bases, and the junction held 18 bases outside the gene matches. The CDR3: CSAPDEVSGGTINEQFF. Written as DNA, the CDR3 is TGCAGTGCCCCCGACGAAGTGAGCGGGGGGACTATCAATGAGCAGTTCTTC.

The table lists this clonotype with a few counts. The chain joins TRBV7-9 to TRBJ2-5; 8 nucleotides match TRBD1. The CDR3 has 15 residues. The germline gives CDR1 SEHNR, CDR2 FQNEAQ (reference sequence). With 3 bases clipped from V and 4 bases from J, the junction kept 7 bases outside the gene matches. The CDR3 DNA sequence: TGTGCCAGCAGCTTTCAGACAGGGGCACGAGAGACCCAGTACTTC. This sequence encodes CASSFQTGARETQYF.